This T cell receptor (beta chain) was sequenced for a study of post-analysis software for immune sequencing data. Background on the study: Included among the disease courses, which were recorded for the cohort, were relapsing-remitting, secondary progressive and progressive-relapsing multiple sclerosis.

Germline CDR1 SGHVS, CDR2 FNYEAQ. The CDR3 extends over 13 amino acids. V shed 8 bases and J shed 1 base, with 10 bases lying between them. Study-wide points: F-measure co-clustering was strong for batch-matched samples. Five TRBV segments, including TRBV5-6, TRBV5-1 and TRBV20-1, were more frequent in patients than controls. Normalized Chao1 diversity was significantly reduced in patients versus controls.

Unique molecular identifiers were present in the TCR beta cDNA libraries. From about 0.98 to 11 million T cells, 400,000 to 500,000 cDNA molecules were obtained. TCRdb itself ran the PCR reads through MiXCR, one entry per CDR3 protein. The sample holds 750,000 to 950,000 distinct CDR3 sequences, roughly 58% seen once. Points on this clonotype: The antigen is not known.

Input material: blood. The receptor was isolated from a girl aged 10-17 years with multiple sclerosis. V usage is TRBV7-6 and J usage is TRBJ2-3; D not resolved. CDR3 residues: CASGRGGTDTQYF. The CDR3 coding sequence is TGTGCCAGCGGACGTGGGGGCACAGATACGCAGTATTTT.